The rows below give T cell receptor beta chains drawn from one sample of a study of T-cell reconstitution after alpha-beta-depleted transplantation in children. TCRdb re-analysed the PCR reads in MiXCR, keeping a single row per CDR3 protein. Among about 230,000 distinct CDR3 sequences listed, 7.5% to 10% were seen once. This specimen consisted of PBMCs from the stem cell graft donor, obtained from the stem cell graft. Receptors were obtained from a human donor who donated a stem cell graft to a child with SCID. Each CDR3 is given with its conserved first and last residue. D genes are given only for firm matches. The listing skips clone size in some rows; elsewhere it reads once, few, many or a size class.

J gene | D gene | clone size | CDR3 length | V gene | CDR3 protein | CDR3 DNA
TRBJ2-7 | NA | many | 16 | TRBV9 | CASSPSPDKGAYEQYF | TGTGCCAGCAGCCCGTCGCCTGACAAGGGCGCCTACGAGCAGTACTTC
TRBJ2-2 | NA | many | 13 | TRBV29-1 | CSVGGGQTGELFF | TGCAGCGTTGGAGGAGGGCAAACCGGGGAGCTGTTTTTT
TRBJ1-5 | NA | NA | 13 | TRBV7-2 | CASSTRLDQPQHF | TGTGCCAGCAGCACCCGACTCGATCAGCCCCAGCATTTT
TRBJ1-4 | TRBD1 | NA | 15 | TRBV7-9 | CASSLGGGVDEKLFF | TGTGCCAGCAGCTTAGGAGGGGGCGTCGATGAAAAACTGTTTTTT
TRBJ2-2 | NA | many | 14 | TRBV10-2 | CASTWDGTTGELFF | TGCGCCAGCACATGGGACGGGACGACCGGGGAGCTGTTTTTT
TRBJ2-7 | TRBD2 | many | 16 | TRBV4-2 | CASSQPGTSGAYEQYF | TGTGCCAGCAGCCAGCCCGGGACTAGCGGGGCCTACGAGCAGTACTTC
TRBJ2-5 | NA | many | 14 | TRBV2 | CASSEQGLGETQYF | TGTGCCAGCAGTGAACAGGGGTTAGGGGAGACCCAGTACTTC
TRBJ1-5 | NA | NA | 13 | TRBV18 | CASSPESHQPQHF | TGTGCCAGCTCACCTGAATCACATCAGCCCCAGCATTTT
TRBJ2-1 | TRBD1 | many | 15 | TRBV2 | CASSDLAGGYNEQFF | TGTGCCAGCAGTGATCTGGCAGGGGGCTACAATGAGCAGTTCTTC
TRBJ2-3 | NA | NA | 13 | TRBV18 | CASSQLLTDTQYF | TGTGCCAGCTCACAGCTACTCACAGATACGCAGTATTTT
TRBJ1-2 | NA | many | 14 | TRBV6-1 | CASRDPGRAYGYTF | TGTGCCAGCAGAGACCCGGGGAGGGCCTATGGCTACACCTTC
TRBJ1-1 | NA | NA | 16 | TRBV7-2 | CASSYRPGTVDTEAFF | TGTGCCAGCAGCTATCGCCCTGGGACGGTAGACACTGAAGCTTTCTTT
TRBJ1-1 | NA | many | 13 | TRBV10-3 | CASTGLPNTEAFF | TGTGCCTCGACAGGACTCCCGAACACTGAAGCTTTCTTT
TRBJ1-5 | NA | many | 12 | TRBV20-1 | CSAREGLQPQHF | TGCAGTGCTAGGGAGGGCCTGCAGCCCCAGCATTTT
TRBJ2-7 | NA | many | 14 | TRBV12-3/TRBV12-4 | CASRGPEENYEQYF | TGTGCCAGCAGGGGGCCGGAGGAGAACTACGAGCAGTACTTC
TRBJ2-1 | NA | many | 15 | TRBV20-1 | CSAPRGEQPYNEQFF | TGCAGTGCCCCAAGGGGGGAGCAACCCTACAATGAGCAGTTCTTC
TRBJ1-1 | NA | many | 16 | TRBV12-3/TRBV12-4 | CASSSLIGVRATEAFF | TGTGCCAGCAGTTCCCTAATAGGGGTTAGAGCCACTGAAGCTTTCTTT
TRBJ2-7 | NA | many | 13 | TRBV25-1 | CASSESGWYEQYF | TGTGCCAGCAGTGAATCGGGATGGTACGAGCAGTACTTC
TRBJ2-5 | NA | many | 14 | TRBV5-6 | CASSLLSQGETQYF | TGTGCCAGCAGCTTGTTGTCACAGGGAGAGACCCAGTACTTC
TRBJ2-7 | TRBD1 | many | 16 | TRBV20-1 | CSGQDPRQGSSYEQYF | TGCAGTGGCCAGGATCCACGACAGGGTAGTTCCTACGAGCAGTACTTC
TRBJ2-1 | TRBD2 | many | 18 | TRBV20-1 | CSARDAFTGTSSYNEQFF | TGCAGTGCTAGAGACGCATTTACCGGGACTAGCTCCTACAATGAGCAGTTCTTC
TRBJ2-2 | NA | NA | 14 | TRBV20-1 | CSARDGRGAGELFF | TGCAGTGCTAGAGATGGCAGGGGGGCCGGGGAGCTGTTTTTT
TRBJ2-1 | NA | many | 17 | TRBV5-1 | CASSLLAGTLANNEQFF | TGCGCCAGCAGCCTATTGGCCGGGACACTGGCGAATAATGAGCAGTTCTTC
TRBJ2-5 | NA | NA | 16 | TRBV7-9 | CASSLASAVYQETQYF | TGTGCCAGCAGCTTAGCATCGGCCGTCTACCAAGAGACCCAATACTTC
TRBJ2-2 | NA | many | 14 | TRBV6-2/TRBV6-3 | CASSRRQNTGELFF | TGTGCCAGCAGTCGTCGACAGAACACCGGGGAGCTGTTTTTT
TRBJ1-1 | NA | many | 12 | TRBV11-2 | CASSLGIGKAFF | TGTGCCAGCAGCTTAGGCATAGGGAAAGCTTTCTTT
TRBJ2-7 | TRBD1 | many | 13 | TRBV20-1 | CSASSDRGGEQYF | TGCAGTGCTAGCTCCGACAGGGGTGGCGAGCAGTACTTC
TRBJ1-1 | TRBD1 | few | 15 | TRBV7-9 | CASDLGQGAFPEAFF | TGTGCCAGCGATCTTGGACAGGGGGCTTTCCCTGAAGCTTTCTTT
TRBJ2-3 | TRBD1 | many | 14 | TRBV5-1 | CASSFDRVEDTQYF | TGCGCCAGCAGCTTCGACAGGGTAGAAGATACGCAGTATTTT
TRBJ2-3 | TRBD2 | once | 16 | TRBV9 | CASSVSGGGGSDTQYF | TGTGCCAGCAGCGTATCTGGCGGGGGGGGCTCAGATACGCAGTATTTT
TRBJ1-5 | NA | many | 13 | TRBV5-1 | CASSLNDNQPQHF | TGCGCCAGCAGCTTGAACGATAATCAGCCCCAGCATTTT
TRBJ2-7 | NA | many | 11 | TRBV5-6 | CASSGSYEQYF | TGTGCCAGCAGCGGCTCCTACGAGCAGTACTTC